This TCR beta chain was identified in a study of regulatory T cells in long-lasting Graves disease. General observations from the study: Between persistent patients, more than 2,500 public clonotypes were shared, exceeding the roughly 940 shared between new patients. Few sampled subjects may have lowered accuracy. Persistent cases of Graves' showed reduced TCR diversity relative to newly diagnosed patients.

Germline CDR1 is SGHNT and CDR2 is YYREEE (reference sequence). Trimming removed 1 base from V and 3 bases from J, with 19 bases in between. The CDR3 is 17 amino acids. Library construction for TCR beta used iRepertoire HTBI primers and Arm-PCR of CDR3 regions. MiXCR was run by TCRdb on the multiplex PCR reads, yielding one entry per CDR3 protein. This sample has about 310,000 distinct CDR3 sequences, with under 25% found just once. Sample time point: persistent/refractory GD, antithyroid drugs over 5 years with positive TRAb. Extracted RNA from PBMCs served as the source of the TCR library. A peripheral blood sample, roughly 8.8 milliliters in volume, was drawn into EDTA tubes. Note on this clonotype: The antigen remains undetermined.

Here the sequenced sample was peripheral blood mononuclear cells (PBMCs), taken when the disease was refractory, from a patient treated with antithyroid drugs. The clonotype originates from a female donor with Graves disease. V gene TRBV5-4 combines with J gene TRBJ1-2, with a weak D call TRBD1 (5 bases). CDR3 in amino acids: CASSLSPGLVGHYGYTF. DNA for the CDR3: TGTGCCAGCAGCTTGTCCCCGGGACTTGTGGGCCACTATGGCTACACCTTC. The complete variable domain, with remaining parts taken from reference TRBV5-4 and TRBJ1-2, reads ETGVTQSPTHLIKTRGQQVTLRCSSQSGHNTVSWYQQALGQGPQFIFQYYREEENGRGNFPPRFSGLQFPNYSSELNVNALELDDSALYLCASSLSPGLVGHYGYTFGSGTRLTVV.